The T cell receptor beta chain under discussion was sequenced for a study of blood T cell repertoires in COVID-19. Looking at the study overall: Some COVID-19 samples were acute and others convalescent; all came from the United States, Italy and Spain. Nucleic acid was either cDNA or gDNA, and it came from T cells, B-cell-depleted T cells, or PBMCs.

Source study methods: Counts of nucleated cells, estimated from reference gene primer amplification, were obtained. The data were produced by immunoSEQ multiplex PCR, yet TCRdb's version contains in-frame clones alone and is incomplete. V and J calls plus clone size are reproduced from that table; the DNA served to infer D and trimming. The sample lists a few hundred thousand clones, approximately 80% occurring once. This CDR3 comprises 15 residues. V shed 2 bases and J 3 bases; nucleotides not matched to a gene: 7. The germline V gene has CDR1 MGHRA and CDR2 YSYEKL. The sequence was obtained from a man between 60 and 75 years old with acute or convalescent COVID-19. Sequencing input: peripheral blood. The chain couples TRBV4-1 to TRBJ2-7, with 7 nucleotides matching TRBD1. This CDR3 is CASSQIQGPRYEQYF. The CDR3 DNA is TGCGCCAGCAGCCAAATACAGGGGCCTCGCTACGAGCAGTACTTC.